This T cell receptor (beta chain) was found in a study of early T cells in non-severe SARS-CoV-2 infection. The TCR library protocol was used to attach unique molecular identifiers. These identifiers were attached to individual cDNA molecules. TCRdb passed the 5' RACE reads through MiXCR, listing each CDR3 protein once. The data show 38,000 or so distinct CDR3 sequences, with roughly 4.8% seen just once and around 16% held by the top ten. This CDR3 comprises 14 residues. Germline CDR1 LGHDT, CDR2 YNNKEL (reference sequence). The germline V and J ends were trimmed by 9 bases and 2 bases, with 13 bases remaining between them. This clonotype was counted many times.

J is TRBJ2-2 and V is TRBV3-1; D is uncertain. The sequence was obtained from an adult who was a healthcare worker with PCR-confirmed SARS-CoV-2 infection or an uninfected control (not recorded which). What was sequenced was whole blood. The CDR3 DNA follows: TGTGCCAGTAGGTTCGGCGGTAACACCGGGGAGCTGTTTTTT. Translating it yields CASRFGGNTGELFF.